This T cell receptor beta chain is from a study of T cell responses to AZD1222 COVID-19 vaccine. Study observations and caveats: The donors showed a predominance of white British ancestry and of females, with possible underestimation of clonal diversity.

Details on this clone: As yet, its antigen is unknown.

Losses at the gene ends were 1 base for V and 6 bases for J; bases not matched to a gene: 9. This CDR3 is built from 17 residues. Germline CDR1 and CDR2: KGHSH and LQKENI. The method was immunoSEQ multiplex PCR; TCRdb's version includes in-frame clones alone and lacks a portion of them. The sample includes roughly 120,000 clones, 70% to 90% seen only once; the top ten take approximately 9.6%. This TCR came from an adult in good health. The sample here was peripheral blood, taken on day 0 of AZD1222 vaccination. J is TRBJ2-2 and V is TRBV18; TRBD1 agrees at 9 bases. The CDR3 DNA follows: TGTGCCAGCTCACCACGGGACAGGGAGAGTCTACCCGGGGAGCTGTTTTTT. It translates to CASSPRDRESLPGELFF.